This T cell receptor (beta chain) derives from a study of T cell responses to AZD1222 COVID-19 vaccine. Comments on this clone: No antigen is known for it.

Using immunoSEQ multiplex PCR, the repertoire was profiled, and TCRdb retains in-frame clones only, with some absent. The sample contains about 200,000 clones, around nine tenths of which appear only once. Study-wide results and caveats: Baseline seropositivity characterized only a handful of AZD1222 recipients. Within unmutated variant regions lay the reported targets of nearly half of spike-specific TCRs. Donors, mostly white British, included more females; clonal diversity was possibly underestimated. The breadth and depth of Spike-specific TCRs increased once two AZD1222 doses had been given.

The V and J ends lost 5 bases and 4 bases, in that order; junction bases with no gene match: 13. The CDR3 covers 16 residues. Germline CDR1 reads LNHNV; CDR2 reads YYDKDF (reference sequence). This chain uses TRBV15 with TRBJ2-7, with TRBD2 matching over 8 bases. Sequenced material: peripheral blood, taken 28 days after the second dose of the MenACWY control vaccine. This clonotype was sampled from an adult who received the MenACWY meningococcal vaccine as a control. CDR3 coding DNA: TGTGCCACCAGCCCCGGGGGTAGCGGGGACCCTTACGAGCAGTACTTC. Amino acids: CATSPGGSGDPYEQYF.